The rows below give T cell receptor beta chains drawn from one sample of a study of blood T cell repertoires in COVID-19. Sequencing was performed with immunoSEQ multiplex PCR; in TCRdb, only in-frame clones are kept and a portion is missing. The data show tens of thousands of clones, with about four fifths seen just once and around 20% held by the top ten. The sequenced sample was peripheral blood. The receptors were gathered from a woman of 80 years or more with COVID-19, enrolled during active disease. Both conserved end residues are part of each CDR3. The order of the fields is D gene, J gene, V gene, clone size, CDR3 DNA, CDR3 protein. A D gene is named only where the DNA matches it firmly. Some rows have no size entry. The others give once, few or many, or a class for an expanded clone.

-	TRBJ2-2	TRBV7-3	-	TGTGCCAGCAGCCTAGCTACAACGAACACCGGGGAGCTGTTTTTT	CASSLATTNTGELFF
-	TRBJ1-2	TRBV11-2	-	TGTGCCAGCAGTCCTGGGGAGGGGTATTCTAGCTATGGCTACACCTTC	CASSPGEGYSSYGYTF
TRBD1	TRBJ1-5	TRBV19	few	TGTGCCAGTTCGACAGGGGCGGTTAGCAATCAGCCCCAGCATTTT	CASSTGAVSNQPQHF
-	TRBJ2-7	TRBV18	-	TGTGCCAGCTCGATCGACTCGAGCTCCTACGAGCAGTACTTC	CASSIDSSSYEQYF
TRBD1	TRBJ1-4	TRBV7-2	-	TGTGCCAGCAGCTCGACAGGGTTACGGGAAAAACTGTTTTTT	CASSSTGLREKLFF
TRBD2	TRBJ2-3	TRBV7-6	-	TGTGCCAGCAGCTCCATAGCGGGAACTAGCACAGATACGCAGTATTTT	CASSSIAGTSTDTQYF
-	TRBJ2-1	TRBV6-4	once	TGTGCCAGCAGTGAATCCGGCGGGAACTATGAGCAGTTCTTC	CASSESGGNYEQFF
TRBD1	TRBJ2-5	TRBV7-9	-	TGTGCCAGCAGTTCTCGCCGGACAGGGGGTGAGACCCAGTACTTC	CASSSRRTGGETQYF
-	TRBJ2-7	TRBV30	-	TGTGCCTGGAGTGTACGGAGGGCCTACGAGCAGTACTTC	CAWSVRRAYEQYF
TRBD2	TRBJ2-1	TRBV19	-	TGTGCCAGTAGCCGGAGGCGTCTAGCGGGAGAGGATGAGCAGTTCTTC	CASSRRRLAGEDEQFF
-	TRBJ1-2	TRBV5-1	-	TGCGCCAGCAGCTTTACAGGGAGCTATGGCTACACCTTC	CASSFTGSYGYTF
TRBD1	TRBJ1-6	TRBV9	-	TGTGCCAGCAGCCCCCGGGACAGGGTTAATTCACCCCTCCACTTT	CASSPRDRVNSPLHF
TRBD1	TRBJ2-7	TRBV7-9	-	TGTGCCAGCAGCCATACGGGACAGTCCTACGAGCAGTACTTC	CASSHTGQSYEQYF
-	TRBJ2-1	TRBV11-2	-	TGTGCCAGCAGCTTAGGGCCTAGGGGCAATGAGCAGTTCTTC	CASSLGPRGNEQFF
-	TRBJ1-4	TRBV28	few	TGTGCCAGCAGTTCACCATCCTTCCCCGGGACTAATGAAAAACTGTTTTTT	CASSSPSFPGTNEKLFF